The 2 T cell receptor beta chains below all came from one sample that was sequenced in a study of OX40 agonist ivuxolimab in advanced cancers. The method was the immunoSEQ multiplex PCR assay. The table was pulled from immuneACCESS by TCRdb, which kept in-frame rearrangements only. Such tables lose some clones; where checked, under half of the loss comes from unresolved V genes, and the rest has no known cause. Recorded for this sample are more than 65,000 clones; about 94% of them occurred a single time. Around 16% of the sample is held by the ten biggest clonotypes. The source material was CD4+ or CD8+ T cells sorted from blood, sampled in a trial of the OX40 agonist ivuxolimab. The origin of the receptors is an adult with an advanced solid tumor such as melanoma, head and neck, liver or kidney cancer.

The chain combines TRBV2 with TRBJ1-1, with D perhaps TRBD1 (5 bases). Trimming shortened V by 8 bases and J by 5 bases, and 12 bases separated the two germline ends. Looked up from germline, CDR1 is SNHLY and CDR2 is FYNNEI. The CDR3 has 12 amino acids. CDR3 loop: CASLPQGTEAFF. The CDR3 bases are TGTGCCAGCCTCCCCCAGGGAACTGAAGCTTTCTTT. The full variable domain, with the rest looked up from reference TRBV2 and TRBJ1-1, is EPEVTQTPSHQVTQMGQEVILRCVPISNHLYFYWYRQILGQKVEFLVSFYNNEISEKSEIFDDQFSVERPDGSNFTLKIRSTKLEDSAMYFCASLPQGTEAFFGQGTRLTVV.

This clone was observed once. The chain is built from TRBV5-1 and TRBJ2-7; tentative D call: TRBD1 (5 bases). The CDR3 consists of 15 residues. V lost 3 bases and J 2 bases, leaving 15 bases between the germline ends. Germline loops: CDR1 SGHRS, CDR2 YFSETQ. The CDR3 bases are TGCGCCAGCAGCTGGAGAAGACAGACAACCTACGAGCAGTACTTC. Translated, it gives CASSWRRQTTYEQYF.